The present TCR beta chain was sequenced within a study of radiation and T cells in renal cell carcinoma. V was pared by 5 bases and J by 10 bases, with 7 bases of the junction left unmatched. Germline-derived CDR1 and CDR2 are LNHDA and SQIVND (reference sequence). The CDR3 is 12 residues long. Time point meaning: blood 4 weeks post-SBRT, at nephrectomy. The treatment here: 15 Gy SBRT to primary tumor, nephrectomy 4 weeks later. The method was immunoSEQ multiplex PCR; TCRdb's version includes in-frame clones alone and lacks a portion of them. The repertoire has over 120,000 clones, 86% of them found once; the top ten carry less than 20%.

Sequencing was performed on blood, taken from a patient whose treatment included radiotherapy and nephrectomy. The chain carries TRBV19 and TRBJ1-1; TRBD1 agrees at 7 bases. This TCR was recovered from a woman between 45 and 60 years old with renal cell carcinoma. CDR3 residues: CASSQQGKVAFF. In DNA form, the CDR3 reads TGTGCCAGTAGTCAACAGGGGAAGGTAGCTTTCTTT.